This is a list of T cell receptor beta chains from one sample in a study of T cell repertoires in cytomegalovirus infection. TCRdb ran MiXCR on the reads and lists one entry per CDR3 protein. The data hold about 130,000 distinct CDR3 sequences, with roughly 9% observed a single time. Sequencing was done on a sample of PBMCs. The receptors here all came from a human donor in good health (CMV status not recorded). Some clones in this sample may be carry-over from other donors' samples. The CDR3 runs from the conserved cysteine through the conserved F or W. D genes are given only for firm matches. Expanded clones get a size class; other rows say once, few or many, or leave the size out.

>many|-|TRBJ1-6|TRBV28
CASSLQSSPLHF
TGTGCCAGCAGTCTTCAGTCTTCACCCCTCCACTTT
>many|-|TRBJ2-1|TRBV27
CASSFPPRPFEQFF
TGTGCCAGCAGTTTCCCGCCTAGACCCTTCGAGCAGTTCTTC
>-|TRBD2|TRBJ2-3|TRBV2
CASSDGTSGPPLGTQYF
TGTGCCAGCAGTGATGGGACTAGCGGGCCACCCTTAGGTACGCAGTATTTT
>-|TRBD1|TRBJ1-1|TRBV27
CASLPYTGGQEGTEAFF
TGTGCCAGCCTCCCCTACACAGGGGGCCAAGAAGGCACTGAAGCTTTCTTT
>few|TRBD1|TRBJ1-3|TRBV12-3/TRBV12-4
CASSGLGTVGNTIYF
TGTGCCAGCAGCGGACTAGGGACAGTTGGAAACACCATATATTTT
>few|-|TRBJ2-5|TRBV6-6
CASNHLGIRGETQYF
TGTGCCAGCAACCATCTGGGGATAAGGGGAGAGACCCAGTACTTC
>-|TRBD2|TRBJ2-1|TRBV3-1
CASSPRDSGVRGEQFF
TGTGCCAGCAGCCCCCGGGATAGCGGGGTGAGGGGTGAGCAGTTCTTC
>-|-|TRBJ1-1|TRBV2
CASSEAGSLNTEAFF
TGTGCCAGCAGTGAGGCAGGTTCACTGAACACTGAAGCTTTCTTT
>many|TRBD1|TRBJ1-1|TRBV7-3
CASSSTGGALNTEAFF
TGTGCCAGCAGCTCCACAGGGGGCGCTTTGAACACTGAAGCTTTCTTT
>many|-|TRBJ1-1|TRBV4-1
CASSQVVMNTEAFF
TGCGCCAGCAGCCAAGTAGTCATGAACACTGAAGCTTTCTTT
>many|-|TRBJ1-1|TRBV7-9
CASSLVGEDTEAFF
TGTGCCAGCAGCTTAGTGGGGGAAGACACTGAAGCTTTCTTT
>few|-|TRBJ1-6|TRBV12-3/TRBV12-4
CASRPGTAGINSPLHF
TGTGCCAGCCGCCCCGGGACCGCCGGAATTAATTCACCCCTCCACTTT
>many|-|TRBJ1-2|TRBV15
CATSKTQGGPGYTF
TGTGCCACCAGCAAGACCCAAGGCGGGCCTGGCTACACCTTC
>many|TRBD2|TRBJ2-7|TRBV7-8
CASSQWSLAGVREQYF
TGTGCCAGCAGCCAATGGAGCTTAGCGGGGGTACGCGAGCAGTACTTC
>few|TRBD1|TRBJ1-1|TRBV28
CASSLEAGGQTAFF
TGTGCCAGCAGTTTAGAGGCAGGGGGCCAGACGGCTTTCTTT
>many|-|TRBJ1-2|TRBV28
CASSDTDSRGYGYTF
TGTGCCAGCAGTGACACGGACAGTAGGGGGTATGGCTACACCTTC
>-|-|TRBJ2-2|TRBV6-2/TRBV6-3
CASRADGQNTGELFF
TGTGCCAGCAGAGCGGACGGGCAGAACACCGGGGAGCTGTTTTTT
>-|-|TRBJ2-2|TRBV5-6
CASSLLAWELFF
TGTGCCAGCAGCCTACTAGCCTGGGAGCTGTTTTTT
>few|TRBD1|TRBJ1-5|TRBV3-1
CASSAGTGTLSNQPQHF
TGTGCCAGCAGCGCCGGGACAGGGACGTTGAGCAATCAGCCCCAGCATTTT
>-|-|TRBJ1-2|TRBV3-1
CASSPLNSYGYTF
TGTGCCAGCAGCCCCCTGAATAGCTATGGCTACACCTTC
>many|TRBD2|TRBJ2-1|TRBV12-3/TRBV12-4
CASSTPGLAGRWANEQFF
TGTGCCAGCAGTACCCCGGGACTAGCGGGGCGATGGGCAAATGAGCAGTTCTTC
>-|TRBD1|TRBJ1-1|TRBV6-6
CASNRDRGTEAFF
TGTGCCAGCAACCGGGACAGGGGCACTGAAGCTTTCTTT
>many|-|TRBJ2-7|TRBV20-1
CSASTDSYEQYF
TGCAGTGCTAGCACTGACAGTTACGAGCAGTACTTC